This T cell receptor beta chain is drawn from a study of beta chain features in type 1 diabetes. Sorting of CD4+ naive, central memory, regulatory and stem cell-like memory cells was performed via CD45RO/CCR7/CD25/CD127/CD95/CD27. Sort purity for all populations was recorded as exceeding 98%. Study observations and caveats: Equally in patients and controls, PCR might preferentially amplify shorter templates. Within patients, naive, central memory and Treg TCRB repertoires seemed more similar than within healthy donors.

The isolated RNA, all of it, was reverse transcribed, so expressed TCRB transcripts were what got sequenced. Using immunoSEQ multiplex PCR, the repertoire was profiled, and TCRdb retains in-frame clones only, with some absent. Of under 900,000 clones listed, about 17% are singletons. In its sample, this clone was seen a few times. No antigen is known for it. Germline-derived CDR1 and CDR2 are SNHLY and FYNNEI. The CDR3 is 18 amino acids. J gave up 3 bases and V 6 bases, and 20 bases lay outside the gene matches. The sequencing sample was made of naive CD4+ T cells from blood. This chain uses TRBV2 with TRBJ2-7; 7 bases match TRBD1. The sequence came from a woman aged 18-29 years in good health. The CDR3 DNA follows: TGTGCCAGCAGCAAATATCCGGGACAGTCCACATTAAGCTACGAGCAGTACTTC. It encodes CASSKYPGQSTLSYEQYF. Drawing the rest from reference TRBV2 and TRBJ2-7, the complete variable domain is EPEVTQTPSHQVTQMGQEVILRCVPISNHLYFYWYRQILGQKVEFLVSFYNNEISEKSEIFDDQFSVERPDGSNFTLKIRSTKLEDSAMYFCASSKYPGQSTLSYEQYFGPGTRLTVT.